The sequence of this T cell receptor (beta chain) was determined in a study of blood T cell repertoires in COVID-19. Study information: Samples taken during acute and convalescent COVID-19 were collected in the United States, Italy and Spain. Sample material is recorded as cDNA or gDNA derived from T cells, B-cell-depleted T cells, or PBMCs.

Methods used by the authors: Estimation of nucleated cell counts was performed using reference gene primer amplification. The method was immunoSEQ multiplex PCR; TCRdb's version includes in-frame clones alone and lacks a portion of them. V and J calls and clone size are as listed in that table; D and trimming were resolved from the DNA. The data contain just over 90,000 clones, 86% of them singletons. Per the germline V gene, CDR1 is SGDLS and CDR2 is YYNGEE. CDR3 length: 14 amino acids. The ends were cut back, 3 bases at V and 2 bases at J, with 12 bases in the middle. The chain couples TRBV9 to TRBJ2-7; perhaps TRBD1 as D (5 bases). This clonotype was sampled from a woman aged 80 or over with acute or convalescent COVID-19. The sample consisted of peripheral blood. CDR3 bases: TGTGCCAGCAGCGCCCGCTTGGGGCCCTACGAGCAGTACTTC. Its protein product is CASSARLGPYEQYF.